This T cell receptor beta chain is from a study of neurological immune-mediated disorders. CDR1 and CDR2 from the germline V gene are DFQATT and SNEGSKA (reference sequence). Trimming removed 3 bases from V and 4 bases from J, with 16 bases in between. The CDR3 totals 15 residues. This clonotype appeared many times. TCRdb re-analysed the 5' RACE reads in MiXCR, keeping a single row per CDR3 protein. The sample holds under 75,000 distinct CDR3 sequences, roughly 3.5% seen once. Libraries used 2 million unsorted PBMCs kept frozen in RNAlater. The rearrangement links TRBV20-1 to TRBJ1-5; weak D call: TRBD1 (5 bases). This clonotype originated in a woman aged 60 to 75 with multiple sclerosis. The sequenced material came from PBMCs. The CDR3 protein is CSASIRARVNQPQHF. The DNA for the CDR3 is TGCAGTGCTAGTATCCGAGCCAGGGTTAATCAGCCCCAGCATTTT.